This T cell receptor (beta chain) comes out of a study of cytomegalovirus exposure and HLA in healthy donors. Study background: There were approximately 400 genotyped donors. Of these, about 81% fell in the genetic ancestry cluster associated with self-reported Caucasian donors.

The PCR was carried out with 60 Vbeta primers and 13 Jbeta primers. The assay was immunoSEQ multiplex PCR, and TCRdb's table has in-frame clones only and misses some. This table has some 150,000 clones, around 80% appearing once. This clone was observed once. Its specificity is unknown. The CDR3 is made up of 15 amino acids. J gave up 5 bases and V 3 bases, and 9 bases lay outside the gene matches. Germline V gene data show CDR1 as SGHDT and CDR2 as YYEEEE. Overall study findings and caveats: TRBV6-2, TRBV6-3 and some other V segments were unresolvable in 87-base-pair reads. With DRB1 most and HLA-C fewest, TCR association rates differed between HLA loci in a later analysis.

V usage is TRBV5-6 and J usage is TRBJ2-5, with TRBD2 matching over 8 bases. The receptor's source is a man aged 30 to 45 in good health and CMV-seronegative. Sequencing used PBMCs. The CDR3 is CASSSTTSAGETQYF. CDR3 bases: TGTGCCAGCAGCTCCACGACTAGCGCAGGGGAGACCCAGTACTTC.